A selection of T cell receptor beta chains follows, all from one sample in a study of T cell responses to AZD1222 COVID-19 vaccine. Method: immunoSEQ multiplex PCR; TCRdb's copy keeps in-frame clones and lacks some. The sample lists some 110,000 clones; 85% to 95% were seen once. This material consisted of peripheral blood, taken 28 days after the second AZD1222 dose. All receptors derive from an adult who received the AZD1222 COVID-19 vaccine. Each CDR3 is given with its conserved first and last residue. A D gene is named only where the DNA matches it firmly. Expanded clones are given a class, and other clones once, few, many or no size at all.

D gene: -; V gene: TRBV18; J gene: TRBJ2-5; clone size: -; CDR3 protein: CASSGWGVTEQETQYF; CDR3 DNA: TGTGCCAGCTCTGGTTGGGGGGTGACCGAACAAGAGACCCAGTACTTC
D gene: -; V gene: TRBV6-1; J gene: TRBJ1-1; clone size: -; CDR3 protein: CASSELQGSGAFF; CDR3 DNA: TGTGCCAGCAGTGAACTGCAGGGATCCGGGGCTTTCTTT
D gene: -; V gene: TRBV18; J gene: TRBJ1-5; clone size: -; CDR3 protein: CASSPLVSNQPQHF; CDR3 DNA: TGTGCCAGCTCACCATTGGTTAGCAATCAGCCCCAGCATTTT
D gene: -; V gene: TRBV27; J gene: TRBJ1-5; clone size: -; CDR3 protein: CAIGRGGQPQHF; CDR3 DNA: TGTGCCATCGGTCGGGGGGGGCAGCCCCAGCATTTT
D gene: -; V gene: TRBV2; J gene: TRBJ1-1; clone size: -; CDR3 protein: CASIGTQVDTEAFF; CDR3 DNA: TGTGCCAGCATTGGGACTCAGGTGGACACTGAAGCTTTCTTT
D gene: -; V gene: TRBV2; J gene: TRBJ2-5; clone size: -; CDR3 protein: CASSDLLGEIQETQYF; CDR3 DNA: TGTGCCAGCAGTGACCTTCTGGGAGAGATCCAAGAGACCCAGTACTTC
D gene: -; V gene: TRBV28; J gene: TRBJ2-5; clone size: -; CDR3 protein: CASNLALQETQYF; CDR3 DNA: TGTGCCAGCAACCTAGCGCTCCAAGAGACCCAGTACTTC
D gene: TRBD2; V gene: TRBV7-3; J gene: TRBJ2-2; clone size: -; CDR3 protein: CASSKRSLAGGTGELFF; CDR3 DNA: TGTGCCAGCAGCAAAAGGTCACTAGCGGGAGGCACCGGGGAGCTGTTTTTT
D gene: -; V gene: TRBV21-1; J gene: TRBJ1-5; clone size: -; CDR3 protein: CASSKGYRGRDGNQPQHF; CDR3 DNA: TGTGCCAGCAGCAAAGGGTACAGGGGGCGCGATGGCAATCAGCCCCAGCATTTT
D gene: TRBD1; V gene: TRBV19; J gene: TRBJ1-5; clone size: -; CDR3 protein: CASSLSRTGGGQPQHF; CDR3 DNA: TGTGCCAGTAGCCTGTCCCGGACAGGGGGCGGTCAGCCCCAGCATTTT
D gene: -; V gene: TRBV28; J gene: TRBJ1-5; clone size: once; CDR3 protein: CASSSFGRPNQPQHF; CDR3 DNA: TGTGCCAGCAGTTCCTTTGGACGGCCCAATCAGCCCCAGCATTTT
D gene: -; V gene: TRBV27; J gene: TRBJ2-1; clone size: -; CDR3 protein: CASSSLLGFGEQFF; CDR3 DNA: TGTGCCAGCAGTTCCTTACTAGGGTTTGGTGAGCAGTTCTTC
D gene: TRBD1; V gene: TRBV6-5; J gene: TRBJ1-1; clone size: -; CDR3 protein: CASSFRGRAEAFF; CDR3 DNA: TGTGCCAGCAGTTTCAGGGGGAGGGCTGAAGCTTTCTTT
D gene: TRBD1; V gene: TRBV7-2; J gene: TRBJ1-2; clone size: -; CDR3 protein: CATAGQGDAYGYTF; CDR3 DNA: TGTGCCACCGCGGGACAGGGTGATGCCTATGGCTACACCTTC
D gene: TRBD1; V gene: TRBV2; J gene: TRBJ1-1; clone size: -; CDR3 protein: CASRSQGARSTEAFF; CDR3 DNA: TGTGCCAGCCGCTCACAGGGGGCCAGGAGCACTGAAGCTTTCTTT
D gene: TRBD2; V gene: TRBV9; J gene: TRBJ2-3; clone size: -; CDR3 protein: CASSVGVGTTDTQYF; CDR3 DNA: TGTGCCAGCAGCGTAGGGGTAGGGACTACTGATACGCAGTATTTT
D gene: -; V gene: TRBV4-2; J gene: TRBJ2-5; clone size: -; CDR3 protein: CASSQEGFDAQETQYF; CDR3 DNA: TGTGCCAGCAGCCAAGAGGGGTTTGATGCGCAAGAGACCCAGTACTTC